These T cell receptor beta chains were read from a single sample in a study of T cells after yellow fever vaccination. Via MiXCR, TCRdb re-called the 5' RACE reads, giving one row per CDR3 protein. The sample includes 450,000 to 650,000 distinct CDR3 sequences, approximately 12% of them seen just once. The sequences come from PBMCs, collected on the day of the yellow fever booster vaccination. The receptors originated from a man aged 30 to 45 who received the YFV17D yellow fever vaccine. Both conserved end residues are part of each CDR3. The D gene is left open where the match is weak. Not all rows give a size; the values are once, few, many and, for expanded clones, a class.

v_call	j_call	clone_size	d_call	cdr3_nt	cdr3_aa
TRBV6-2/TRBV6-3	TRBJ2-7	NA	TRBD2	TGTGCCAGCGAACTAGCGGGAGGTGTACCCTACGAGCAGTACTTC	CASELAGGVPYEQYF
TRBV28	TRBJ2-1	NA	TRBD2	TGTGCCAGCAGTTCCCCTCCGGGGGTAGCGGGAGGTAACAATGAGCAGTTCTTC	CASSSPPGVAGGNNEQFF
TRBV20-1	TRBJ2-5	NA	NA	TGCAGTGCTAGATGGGCTCAAGCCTCGGAGACCCAGTACTTC	CSARWAQASETQYF
TRBV19	TRBJ1-4	NA	NA	TGTGCCAGTACCCAGGCTGGAAAACTGTTTTTT	CASTQAGKLFF
TRBV9	TRBJ1-1	NA	TRBD1	TGTGCCAGCAGCGTGACAGGGGGGTCTGAAGCTTTCTTT	CASSVTGGSEAFF
TRBV20-1	TRBJ2-2	NA	TRBD1	TGCAGCGTACCGGGACAGTCGAACACCGGGGAGCTGTTTTTT	CSVPGQSNTGELFF
TRBV12-3/TRBV12-4	TRBJ2-1	NA	NA	TGTGCCAGCAGCCAACCGACCGAAGGATTCAATGAGCAGTTCTTC	CASSQPTEGFNEQFF
TRBV5-1	TRBJ2-1	NA	TRBD2	TGCGCCAGCAGCCTCAGCGGACTAGCAGTTTACAATGAGCAGTTCTTC	CASSLSGLAVYNEQFF
TRBV5-1	TRBJ2-5	NA	TRBD2	TGCGCCAGCAGCCCTAGGGGAGGGCCCGGTTTACAGGAGACCCAGTACTTC	CASSPRGGPGLQETQYF
TRBV2	TRBJ2-7	NA	NA	TGTGCCAGCAGTCCCGGGACAGGGGGGACTAGCGTTACCTACGAGCAGTACTTC	CASSPGTGGTSVTYEQYF
TRBV30	TRBJ1-2	many	NA	TGTGCCTGGAGCACGGCTATCTATGGCTACACCTTC	CAWSTAIYGYTF
TRBV12-3/TRBV12-4	TRBJ2-5	few	NA	TGTGCCAGCAGCCCCGATTCCAGGGGTGGGAGAGAGACCCAGTACTTC	CASSPDSRGGRETQYF
TRBV12-3/TRBV12-4	TRBJ2-3	NA	NA	TGTGCCAGCAGTTTAGAGAGAGAAACAGATACGCAGTATTTT	CASSLERETDTQYF
TRBV4-2	TRBJ2-1	NA	NA	TGTGCCAGCAGCCAAACTAGTGAAGGCATCCTGGACTTC	CASSQTSEGILDF
TRBV11-2	TRBJ2-1	NA	TRBD2	TGTGCCAGCAGCTTAGTGGGACTAGCGGGAGCTACTACCCGCGATGAGCAGTTCTTC	CASSLVGLAGATTRDEQFF
TRBV7-3	TRBJ2-3	few	NA	TGTGCCAGCAGCGGCCAGACATCGGGTACGCAGTATTTT	CASSGQTSGTQYF
TRBV16	TRBJ2-7	few	TRBD1	TGTGCCAGCAGCCAAAGCGGGACAGGGGAGCGGTACTTC	CASSQSGTGERYF
TRBV20-1	TRBJ1-1	NA	TRBD1	TGCAGTGCTGGACGGACAGGGGGGATGAACACTGAAGCTTTCTTT	CSAGRTGGMNTEAFF
TRBV5-1	TRBJ2-3	few	NA	TGCGCCACCACCCCGGGGAGAGGGTTTTCCACAGATACGCAGTATTTT	CATTPGRGFSTDTQYF
TRBV20-1	TRBJ2-7	once	TRBD1	TGCAGTGCTAGCCAGGGACAGGGGTTTTCCTACGAGCAGTACTTC	CSASQGQGFSYEQYF
TRBV30	TRBJ2-7	many	NA	TGTGCCTGGAGTGCGGGCTTGGAGGGGACCGAGCAGTACTTC	CAWSAGLEGTEQYF
TRBV28	TRBJ2-7	NA	NA	TGTGCCAGCAGTGGATCCGTGGGCGAGCAGTACTTC	CASSGSVGEQYF
TRBV9	TRBJ2-7	NA	NA	TGTGCCAGCAGCGTAAACCCGGCCGACGAGCAGTACTTC	CASSVNPADEQYF
TRBV4-2	TRBJ2-7	NA	TRBD1	TGTGCCAGCAGCCAAGGGGGGACAGAGAGCTCCTACGAGCAGTACTTC	CASSQGGTESSYEQYF
TRBV20-1	TRBJ2-3	NA	NA	TGCAGTGCTAAGACGTTTACAGATACGCAGTATTTT	CSAKTFTDTQYF
TRBV29-1	TRBJ1-5	NA	TRBD1	TGCAGCGTCTCCCGGGACAGGAATCAGCCCCAGCATTTT	CSVSRDRNQPQHF
TRBV6-2/TRBV6-3	TRBJ2-3	few	NA	TGTGCCAGCAGTTTAATCCCGCGCCCAGATACGCAGTATTTT	CASSLIPRPDTQYF
TRBV9	TRBJ2-1	NA	TRBD2	TGTGCCAGCAGCGTAGGGGGGGGGATAGAGCAGTTCTTC	CASSVGGGIEQFF